A selection of T cell receptor beta chains follows, all from one sample in a study of shared clonotypes between healthy human individuals. The repertoire was sequenced with immunoSEQ multiplex PCR; TCRdb's copy has only in-frame clones and lacks some. The sample contains approximately 1,500,000 clones, roughly 96% of which appear only once. The sequenced sample was naive CD4+ T cells sorted from blood. The receptor set was obtained from a man between 25 and 39 years old in good health. The CDR3 runs from the conserved cysteine through the conserved F or W. The order of the fields is D gene, V gene, clone size, J gene, CDR3 DNA, CDR3 protein. The D gene is left open where the match is weak. Clone size appears in some rows only: once, few, many, or a class for an expanded clone.

>.|TRBV5-6|.|TRBJ2-3
TGTGCCAGCAGCTTTTCCCCCCCCGATACGCAGTATTTT
CASSFSPPDTQYF
>.|TRBV7-2|.|TRBJ1-4
TGTGCCAGCAGCCGACTGCTGGTGGACGAAAAACTGTTTTTT
CASSRLLVDEKLFF
>.|TRBV7-2|once|TRBJ2-7
TGTGCCAGCAGCTTAGCAGGGGGCGCGGGGGAGCAGTACTTC
CASSLAGGAGEQYF
>.|TRBV11-2|.|TRBJ2-5
TGTGCCAGCAGCCTTACCCTCCGGGCCCCATACCTAGAGACCCAGTACTTC
CASSLTLRAPYLETQYF
>.|TRBV6-1|.|TRBJ2-5
TGTGCCAGCAGTGTAAGGTTCCAAGAGACCCAGTACTTC
CASSVRFQETQYF
>.|TRBV5-1|.|TRBJ2-3
TGCGCCAGCAGCTTGTTCGGGGGCACTAGCACAGATACGCAGTATTTT
CASSLFGGTSTDTQYF
>TRBD2|TRBV18|.|TRBJ2-1
TGTGCCAGCTCACCAGACCCGACACTAGCGGGAGAAAGAAATGAGCAGTTCTTC
CASSPDPTLAGERNEQFF
>.|TRBV4-3|.|TRBJ2-3
TGCGCCAGCAGCCAAGAGGGGCGGGGTAGGGATACGCAGTATTTT
CASSQEGRGRDTQYF
>.|TRBV27|few|TRBJ1-2
TGTGCCAGTCATCCCCTCGCCCCCTCCAGAAGGTACTATGGCTACACCTTC
CASHPLAPSRRYYGYTF
>.|TRBV5-1|.|TRBJ2-7
TGCGCCAGCAGCTTGCCGGAAAGCTCCTACGAGCAGTACTTC
CASSLPESSYEQYF
>.|TRBV7-9|.|TRBJ2-1
TGTGCCAGCAGCTATCTGACGAGCTACAATGAGCAGTTCTTC
CASSYLTSYNEQFF
>TRBD2|TRBV7-2|.|TRBJ2-7
TGTGCCAGCAGCTTAGGACTAGCGGGAGTGGTAGGGCAGTACTTC
CASSLGLAGVVGQYF
>.|TRBV11-2|once|TRBJ2-3
TGTGCCAGCAGCTTAGACGGGACTAGCACAGATACGCAGTATTTT
CASSLDGTSTDTQYF
>.|TRBV5-1|.|TRBJ1-1
TGCGCCAGCAGCTTGTCGGTGGCGAGCACTGAAGCTTTCTTT
CASSLSVASTEAFF
>TRBD1|TRBV2|.|TRBJ1-2
TGTGCCAGCAGTTTACAGGGGATTGTGTATGGCTACACCTTC
CASSLQGIVYGYTF
>TRBD2|TRBV5-1|.|TRBJ2-7
TGCGCCAGCAGTCGTGGACTAGCGGGAGTTTCCTACGAGCAGTACTTC
CASSRGLAGVSYEQYF
>.|TRBV27|.|TRBJ2-7
TGTGCCAGCGCCAAAACCGACAGGTCGGGTGAGCAGTACTTC
CASAKTDRSGEQYF
>.|TRBV7-9|.|TRBJ2-1
TGTGCCAGCAGCTCCCCTCCCGCCGAGACTAACAATGAGCAGTTCTTC
CASSSPPAETNNEQFF
>.|TRBV18|.|TRBJ2-4
TGTGCCAGCTCACCTAACCCTATAGCCAAAAACATTCAGTACTTC
CASSPNPIAKNIQYF
>.|TRBV15|.|TRBJ2-2
TGTGCCACCAGCAGAGATTGGGTAGAAGTGAACACCGGGGAGCTGTTTTTT
CATSRDWVEVNTGELFF
>TRBD1|TRBV18|.|TRBJ2-7
TGTGCCAGCTCAAAACCGGGACAGGGAGGGTACGAGCAGTACTTC
CASSKPGQGGYEQYF
>TRBD2|TRBV4-2|.|TRBJ2-7
TGTGCCAGCAGCCATGGGACTAGCGGGAGGTTCGAGCAGTACTTC
CASSHGTSGRFEQYF
>.|TRBV18|.|TRBJ1-5
TGTGCCAGCTCACCGCTGGGGATGAGTGGCAATCAGCCCCAGCATTTT
CASSPLGMSGNQPQHF
>TRBD2|TRBV20-1|.|TRBJ2-1
TGCAGTGCTAGAGATAGCGGGAGCCAGTTCTTC
CSARDSGSQFF
>.|TRBV28|.|TRBJ2-3
TGTGCCAGTAGAATGGCTTTAACGACAGATACGCAGTATTTT
CASRMALTTDTQYF
>.|TRBV28|.|TRBJ2-6
TGTGCCAGCAGTGGGGGCCATTCTGGGGCCAACGTCCTGACTTTC
CASSGGHSGANVLTF
>.|TRBV6-1|.|TRBJ2-1
TGTGCCAGCAGTAAAGGGCACCTCGAGTGGGGTCGTACCAACAATGAGCAGTTCTTC
CASSKGHLEWGRTNNEQFF
>TRBD1|TRBV25-1|.|TRBJ2-5
TGTGCCAGCAGTGAATATGGGGCAGGGGGCGCCGAGACCCAGTACTTC
CASSEYGAGGAETQYF
>TRBD2|TRBV5-1|.|TRBJ2-1
TGCGCCAGCAGTGAGGGGGCTGGGGTACTAGCGGGTGAGCAGTTCTTC
CASSEGAGVLAGEQFF
>TRBD1|TRBV11-2|.|TRBJ2-7
TGTGCCAGCAGCTTAGGGGTAAGGGGGCGCGACGAGCAGTACTTC
CASSLGVRGRDEQYF
>.|TRBV28|.|TRBJ2-1
TGTGCCAGCAGTTCACCAGGGGGTAGCGGAATCGGGGTCTTC
CASSSPGGSGIGVF
>TRBD2|TRBV7-6|.|TRBJ2-5
TGTGCCAGCAGCTCCAGACTAGCGGGAGTAGAGACCCAGTACTTC
CASSSRLAGVETQYF
>TRBD1|TRBV5-5|.|TRBJ2-4
TGTGCCAGCAGCTTGTACAGGGGGCTTCCCGGAGCCAAAAACATTCAGTACTTC
CASSLYRGLPGAKNIQYF
>TRBD1|TRBV28|.|TRBJ1-2
TGTGCCAGCAGTTTATTCGGACAGGGAACGGGCTACACCTTC
CASSLFGQGTGYTF
>.|TRBV27|.|TRBJ2-5
TGTGCCAGCAGTACGTGGGGCGCCCAAGAGACCCAGTACTTC
CASSTWGAQETQYF
>TRBD1|TRBV11-2|once|TRBJ2-7
TGTGCCAGCAGCTTACAGGGGGAATACGAGCAGTACTTC
CASSLQGEYEQYF
>.|TRBV18|.|TRBJ1-2
TGTGCCAGCTCACCGGGGAGAAACGTAGGCTATGGCTACACCTTC
CASSPGRNVGYGYTF
>.|TRBV7-2|.|TRBJ2-2
TGTGCCAGCAGTTTTCGGTCCGCGAACACCGGGGAGCTGTTTTTT
CASSFRSANTGELFF
>TRBD2|TRBV27|.|TRBJ2-2
TGTGCCAGCCAGGTGACTAGCAGTACCACCGGGGAGCTGTTTTTT
CASQVTSSTTGELFF
>TRBD1|TRBV6-5|.|TRBJ1-1
TGTGCCAGCAGTTACCAGGGGGCGAGGACTGAAGCTTTCTTT
CASSYQGARTEAFF
>.|TRBV29-1|.|TRBJ1-1
TGCAGCGTTGTCTTGAACACTGAAGCTTTCTTT
CSVVLNTEAFF
>.|TRBV28|.|TRBJ2-3
TGTGCCAGCAGTCCCCGGGGGGCCGCGACAGATACGCAGTATTTT
CASSPRGAATDTQYF
>.|TRBV7-8|.|TRBJ2-7
TGTGCCAGCAGCTTAGTCCTAGGGGGAACCCCATACGAGCAGTACTTC
CASSLVLGGTPYEQYF
>TRBD1|TRBV19|once|TRBJ1-5
TGTGCCAGTAGTAGTCGACAGGGTCTTAGCAATCAGCCCCAGCATTTT
CASSSRQGLSNQPQHF
>.|TRBV28|.|TRBJ1-1
TGTGCCAGCATCAGGTGGGGTGAAACTGAAGCTTTCTTT
CASIRWGETEAFF
>TRBD1|TRBV19|.|TRBJ2-5
TGTGCCAGTAGTATAACGCCCGGGACAGGCCAAGAGACCCAGTACTTC
CASSITPGTGQETQYF
>TRBD1|TRBV11-2|.|TRBJ2-7
TGTGCCAGCAGCTTACTTTCAACAGGGGGCTACGAGCAGTACTTC
CASSLLSTGGYEQYF
>.|TRBV6-6|.|TRBJ2-7
TGTGCCAGCAGTTCTGGGACACCGAACTACTACGAGCAGTACTTC
CASSSGTPNYYEQYF
>TRBD2|TRBV5-1|.|TRBJ2-7
TGCGCCAGCAGCTGGGAACTAGCGGGAGACGAGCAGTACTTC
CASSWELAGDEQYF
>TRBD1|TRBV9|.|TRBJ2-2
TGTGCCAGCAGCCGGACAGGGGGCACCGGGGAGCTGTTTTTT
CASSRTGGTGELFF
>TRBD1|TRBV10-1|.|TRBJ2-7
TGCGCCAGCAGTGAGGGGACAGCTAACGAGCAGTACTTC
CASSEGTANEQYF
>.|TRBV11-2|.|TRBJ2-1
TGTGCCAGCAGCCCCCGAGGCCCATATGAGCAGTTCTTC
CASSPRGPYEQFF
>.|TRBV2|.|TRBJ2-3
TGTGCCAGCAGTGAAGGGAATACGCAGTATTTT
CASSEGNTQYF